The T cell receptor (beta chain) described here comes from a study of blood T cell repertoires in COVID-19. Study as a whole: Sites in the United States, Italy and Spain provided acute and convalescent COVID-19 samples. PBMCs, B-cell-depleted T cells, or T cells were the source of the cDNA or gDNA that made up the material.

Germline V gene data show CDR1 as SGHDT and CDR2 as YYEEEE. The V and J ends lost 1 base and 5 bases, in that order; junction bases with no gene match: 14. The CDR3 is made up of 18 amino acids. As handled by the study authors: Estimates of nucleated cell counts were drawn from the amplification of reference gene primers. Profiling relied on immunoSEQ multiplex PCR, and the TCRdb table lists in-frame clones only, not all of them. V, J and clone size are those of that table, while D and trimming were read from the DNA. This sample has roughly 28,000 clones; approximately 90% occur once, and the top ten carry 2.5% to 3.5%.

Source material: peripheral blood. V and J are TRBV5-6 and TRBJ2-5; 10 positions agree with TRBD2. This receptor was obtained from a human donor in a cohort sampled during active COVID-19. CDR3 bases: TGTGCCAGCAGCTTGCGGCTAGCGGGGGCCAGGGGTATGGAGACCCAGTACTTC. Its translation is CASSLRLAGARGMETQYF.